A single sample gave rise to the 8 T cell receptor beta chains below, sequenced in a study of OX40 agonist ivuxolimab in advanced cancers. Libraries were prepared by immunoSEQ multiplex PCR; TCRdb keeps only in-frame clonotypes and omits some of them. The sample has around 59,000 clones, roughly 87% seen once. Here the sequenced sample was CD4+ or CD8+ T cells sorted from blood, taken in a trial of the OX40 agonist ivuxolimab. The source is an adult with an advanced solid tumor such as melanoma, head and neck, liver or kidney cancer.

The chain couples TRBV11-2 to TRBJ2-5; D uncertain. The CDR3 is 17 amino acids. Trimming left V 1 base short and J 0 bases short, with 15 bases between. The germline V gene has CDR1 SGHAT and CDR2 FQNNGV. CDR3: CASSLGPWVADQETQYF. CDR3 nucleotides: TGTGCCAGCAGCTTAGGCCCCTGGGTAGCAGACCAAGAGACCCAGTACTTC.

V is TRBV9 and J is TRBJ1-2; 9 nucleotides line up with TRBD1. Losses at the gene ends were 4 bases for V and 6 bases for J; bases not matched to a gene: 13. The germline gives CDR1 SGDLS, CDR2 YYNGEE. The CDR3 contains 16 residues. The DNA of the CDR3 is TGTGCCAGCAGCCCTGGGACAGGGCTCTCCTCTCATGGCTACACCTTC. Translation: CASSPGTGLSSHGYTF.

This clone came up once. This chain connects TRBV7-9 to TRBJ2-5; D remains unclear. CDR3 length: 15 residues. Between the trimmed V and J ends, which lost 7 bases and 2 bases, there was a span of 17 bases. The germline V gene encodes CDR1 SEHNR and CDR2 FQNEAQ (reference sequence). The CDR3 DNA follows: TGTGCCAGCACCCTTTTCCCCTCGGGTCAAGAGACCCAGTACTTC. This encodes CASTLFPSGQETQYF.

V gene TRBV5-6 combines with J gene TRBJ2-1; 11 positions agree with TRBD2. Trimming cost V 4 bases and J 8 bases; bases outside gene matches: 11. The CDR3 loop spans 16 amino acids. The germline V gene has CDR1 SGHDT and CDR2 YYEEEE. The CDR3: CASSRLTSGSFDEQFF. In DNA form, the CDR3 reads TGTGCCAGCAGCCGACTTACTAGCGGGAGTTTCGATGAGCAGTTCTTC.

V usage is TRBV29-1 and J usage is TRBJ2-7; D not resolved. Trimming pared 4 bases from V and 5 bases from J, leaving 12 bases between. Germline CDR1 and CDR2: SQVTM and ANQGSEA. CDR3 length: 12 residues. The CDR3 sequence: CSVVLGVNEQYV. As DNA, the CDR3 is TGCAGCGTTGTCTTGGGTGTCAACGAGCAGTACGTC.

V is TRBV7-6 and J is TRBJ2-3, with 9 positions matching TRBD2. CDR1 SGHVS and CDR2 FNYEAQ come from the germline V gene. J lost 2 bases, V lost 2 bases, and 2 bases had no gene match. This CDR3 has 15 residues. This chain's CDR3 is CASSLPSGNTDTQYF. The CDR3 region has the DNA TGTGCCAGCAGCTTACCTAGCGGGAACACAGATACGCAGTATTTT.

V usage is TRBV9 and J usage is TRBJ1-1; D unresolved. Germline-derived CDR1 and CDR2 are SGDLS and YYNGEE. V lost 4 bases and J lost 3, with 13 bases in between. The CDR3 has 14 residues. The CDR3 bases are TGTGCCAGCAGCTCGGGAGGGTCCGACACTGAAGCTTTCTTT. Protein sequence: CASSSGGSDTEAFF.

The chain recombines TRBV30 with TRBJ1-3; D remains ambiguous. Trimming cost V 3 bases and J 4 bases, with 16 bases left between them. The V gene's germline CDR1 is GTSNPN and CDR2 SVGIG (reference sequence). The CDR3 is 15 residues long. The CDR3 here is CAWSAPIGAGNTIYF. CDR3 sequence (DNA): TGTGCCTGGAGCGCCCCAATCGGAGCGGGAAACACCATATATTTT.